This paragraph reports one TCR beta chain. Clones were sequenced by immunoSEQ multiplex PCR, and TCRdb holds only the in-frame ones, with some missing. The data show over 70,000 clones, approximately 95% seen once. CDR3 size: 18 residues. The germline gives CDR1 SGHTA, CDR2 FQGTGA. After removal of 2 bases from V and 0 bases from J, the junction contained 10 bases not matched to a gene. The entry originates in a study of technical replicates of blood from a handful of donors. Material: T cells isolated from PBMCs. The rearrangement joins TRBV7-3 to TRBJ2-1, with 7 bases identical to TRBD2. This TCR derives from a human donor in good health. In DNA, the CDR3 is TGTGCCAGCAGCTTAGGTGGGGCGGGAGATAGCTCCTACAATGAGCAGTTCTTC. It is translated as CASSLGGAGDSSYNEQFF.